The 29 T cell receptor beta chains in this list originate from one sample, sequenced in a study of T cells in Graves' hyperthyroidism and ophthalmopathy. Regions amplified from RNA transcripts were the TCR beta CDR3 regions. The HTBI primer set was used in a first-round RT-PCR of the TCR CDR3. One entry per CDR3 protein results from TCRdb running MiXCR on the multiplex PCR reads. The sample includes roughly 100,000 distinct CDR3 sequences, about 37% of them seen just once. The sequenced sample consisted of peripheral blood or thyroid tissue (not recorded which). All receptors come from a woman aged 25 to 39 with Graves' hyperthyroidism.

This clonotype was seen at least ten times. A much larger clonotype is one base distant, so this may be a read error. The rearrangement links TRBV20-1 to TRBJ2-2; D is perhaps TRBD1 (6 bases). The CDR3 has 14 residues. Germline V gene sequence: CDR1 DFQATT, CDR2 SNEGSKA (reference sequence). The V gene lost 6 bases and the J gene lost 4 bases, with 15 bases spanning the gap. CDR3: CSATGPSPTGELFF. In DNA, the CDR3 is TGCAGTGCAACAGGGCCTTCTCCCACCGGGGAGCTGTTTTTT.

At least ten counts were recorded for this clonotype. The J gene is TRBJ2-7, the V gene TRBV20-1, with D tentatively TRBD2 (6 bases). The CDR3 is made up of 13 amino acids. With 6 bases removed from V and 3 bases from J, the gap between germline ends came to 15 bases. Germline loops: CDR1 DFQATT, CDR2 SNEGSKA (reference sequence). The CDR3 sequence: CSATRDSGYEQYF. The CDR3 DNA reads as TGCAGTGCAACCCGGGACTCGGGCTACGAGCAGTACTTC.

The chain joins TRBV29-1 to TRBJ2-5; the match to TRBD1 covers 10 bases. CDR1 and CDR2 (germline): SQVTM, ANQGSEA. The CDR3 is made up of 15 amino acids. V lost 3 bases and J lost 5; bases outside the gene matches: 9. The CDR3 loop reads CSVDGMTGGRETQYF. The CDR3 DNA sequence: TGCAGCGTTGACGGGATGACAGGGGGCCGGGAGACCCAGTACTTC.

The chain has TRBV7-9 and TRBJ2-7, with D tentatively TRBD2 (6 bases). V shed 1 base and J shed 3 bases, with 10 bases lying between them. Per germline, CDR1 SEHNR and CDR2 FQNEAQ (reference sequence). There are 14 residues in the CDR3. The CDR3 sequence: CASSLGGVRYEQYF. The DNA of the CDR3 is TGTGCCAGCAGCTTAGGCGGGGTGCGCTACGAGCAGTACTTC.

In the case of this clonotype: The junction differs from germline at one of its ends, possibly a read error. The chain has TRBV5-8 and TRBJ2-5; TRBD2 agrees at 10 bases. This CDR3 spans 15 amino acids. Germline CDR1 and CDR2: SGHTS and YDEGEE. This CDR3 is CASSSEAGGQETQYF. CDR3 coding DNA: TGCGCCAGCAGCTCGGAAGCGGGAGGGCAAGAGACCCAGTACTTC.

This clonotype has ten or more counts. The chain combines TRBV20-1 with TRBJ1-5; a possible D gene is TRBD1 (5 bases). Between the trimmed V and J ends, which lost 6 bases and 5 bases, there was a span of 14 bases. This CDR3 contains 13 residues. Per the germline V gene, CDR1 is DFQATT and CDR2 is SNEGSKA (reference sequence). The CDR3 DNA follows: TGCAGTGCCTCCCAGAGGGGCGATCAGCCCCAGCATTTT. Translation gives CSASQRGDQPQHF.

This clonotype was found many times. The chain joins TRBV2 to TRBJ1-1; D remains unclear. V lost 5 bases to trimming and J lost 6 bases, with 19 bases between them. Germline CDR1 SNHLY, CDR2 FYNNEI. This CDR3 contains 15 residues. CDR3 loop: CASSTIGPSYAEAFF. CDR3 coding DNA: TGTGCCAGCAGTACAATCGGACCCTCGTACGCTGAAGCTTTCTTT.

Concerning this clonotype: In this CDR3 the conserved last residue, phenylalanine or tryptophan, is missing, so a read error is likely. The chain joins TRBV7-9 to TRBJ2-5; TRBD2 aligns across 11 bases. The CDR3 consists of 18 residues. The germline V gene has CDR1 SEHNR and CDR2 FQNEAQ (reference sequence). The CDR3: CASSQGPPLAGVFETQYL. The CDR3 coding sequence is TGCGCCAGCAGCCAAGGTCCCCCACTAGCGGGAGTCTTTGAGACCCAGTACCTC.

This clonotype came up many times. The chain employs TRBV7-9 and TRBJ1-1; D may be TRBD1 (6 bases). The CDR3 runs to 12 residues. Germline V gene sequence: CDR1 SEHNR, CDR2 FQNEAQ (reference sequence). V was cut by 4 bases and J by 7 bases, with 10 bases left in between. The CDR3 coding sequence is TGTGCCAGCAGCTACGAGGGGGGTGAAGCTTTCTTT. Translation: CASSYEGGEAFF.

With respect to this clonotype: A much larger clonotype is one base distant, so this may be a read error. The chain has TRBV25-1 and TRBJ2-2; possibly TRBD1 or TRBD2 for D (5 bases each). This CDR3 is built from 16 residues. Germline V gene data show CDR1 as MGHDK and CDR2 as SYGVNS. CDR3 coding DNA: TGCGCCAGCAGCCAAATTGGGGGATTGGGGACCGGGGAGCTGTTTTTT. Encoded protein: CASSQIGGLGTGELFF. Complete variable domain (other parts from reference TRBV25-1 and TRBJ2-2): EADIYQTPRYLVIGTGKKITLECSQTMGHDKMYWYQQDPGMELHLIHYSYGVNSTEKGDLSSESTVSRIRTEHFPLTLESARPSHTSQYLCASSQIGGLGTGELFFGEGSRLTVL.

The table lists this clonotype with many counts. The rearrangement uses TRBV20-1 and TRBJ1-5, with D possibly TRBD1 on 5 matching bases. The V end lost 3 bases, the J end lost 0 bases, and 6 bases lay between the germline ends. Germline CDR1 and CDR2: DFQATT and SNEGSKA (reference sequence). The CDR3 totals 13 residues. The CDR3 coding sequence is TGCAGTGCTAGGGGGGATAGCAATCAGCCCCAGCATTTT. Protein sequence: CSARGDSNQPQHF.

V is TRBV5-5 and J is TRBJ1-1; TRBD1 matches 9 bases. The CDR3 length is 14 residues. J lost 0 bases, V lost 10 bases, and 7 bases had no gene match. CDR1 and CDR2 (germline): SGHKS, YYEKEE (reference sequence). CDR3 amino acids: CAWKTGGVNTEAFF. The CDR3 DNA sequence: TGTGCCTGGAAGACAGGGGGTGTGAACACTGAAGCTTTCTTT.

This clonotype was recorded at least ten times. The chain uses TRBV7-2 and TRBJ1-1, with D possibly being TRBD1 (5 bases). The CDR3 contains 17 residues. From germline, CDR1 is SGHTA and CDR2 FQGNSA. V lost 9 bases to trimming and J lost 3 bases, with 26 bases between them. The CDR3 is CARTKYRDRRDDTEAFF. Written as DNA, the CDR3 is TGTGCCAGGACGAAATACCGGGACCGTCGAGACGACACTGAAGCTTTCTTT.

This clonotype was seen ten or more times. V gene TRBV30 combines with J gene TRBJ1-5; weak D call: TRBD1 (5 bases). Germline V CDR1 and CDR2: GTSNPN, SVGIG (reference sequence). This CDR3 contains 13 residues. V was cut by 1 base and J by 1 base, with 5 bases left in between. For the CDR3, the DNA is TGTGCCTGGAGTGGGGGCAGCAATCAGCCCCAGCATTTT. This codes for CAWSGGSNQPQHF.

This clonotype was seen many times. The V gene is TRBV10-3, the J gene TRBJ1-5; 7 nucleotides line up with TRBD1. The CDR3 sequence is 14 residues long. From germline, CDR1 is ENHRY and CDR2 SYGVKD. The J segment lost 4 bases and the V segment lost 4 bases, leaving 4 bases of the junction unmatched. The CDR3: CAISVGGGNQPQHF. DNA for the CDR3: TGTGCCATCAGTGTAGGGGGCGGAAATCAGCCCCAGCATTTT.

This chain joins TRBV28 and TRBJ2-5; a weak D match, TRBD2 (6 bases). This CDR3 comprises 15 residues. V lost 3 bases and J 0 bases, leaving 11 bases between the germline ends. Germline V gene data show CDR1 as MDHEN and CDR2 as SYDVKM. The CDR3 spells CASSFVRGNQETQYF. The CDR3 coding sequence is TGTGCCAGCAGTTTTGTTCGCGGGAACCAAGAGACCCAGTACTTC.

This clonotype has ten or more counts. This may be a read error: a much more frequent sequence differs by one nucleotide. V gene TRBV5-4 combines with J gene TRBJ1-2; a weak D match, TRBD1 (6 bases). The CDR3 contains 13 residues. The V gene's germline CDR1 is SGHNT and CDR2 YYREEE (reference sequence). Trimming stripped 2 bases from V and 2 bases from J, with 7 bases between. Here the CDR3 reads CASSFRGNYGYTF. The CDR3 region has the DNA TGTGCCAGCAGCTTTAGGGGGAACTATGGCTACACCTTC.

This rearrangement joins TRBV11-2 to TRBJ2-6; 8 nucleotides match TRBD1. This CDR3 spans 17 amino acids. V trimming: 5 bases; J trimming: 2 bases; junction bases outside the gene matches: 8. CDR1 is SGHAT and CDR2 is FQNNGV in the germline V gene. Here the CDR3 DNA reads TGTGCCAGCAGCGTCCATCCAGGGGGCACTGGGGCCAACGTCCTGACTTTC. Residues: CASSVHPGGTGANVLTF.

The genes are TRBV6-5 and TRBJ2-7, with 9 bases aligning to TRBD2. Germline lookup yields CDR1 MNHEY and CDR2 SVGAGI. J was trimmed by 2 bases and V by 1 base; bases with no gene match: 3. The CDR3 runs to 15 residues. The DNA for the CDR3 is TGTGCCAGCAGTTACTTGTCTAGCGGGGCCTACGAGCAGTACTTC. This sequence encodes CASSYLSSGAYEQYF.

This clonotype has a handful of counts. The rearrangement links TRBV28 to TRBJ1-4; D not resolved. In germline, CDR1 is MDHEN, CDR2 SYDVKM. CDR3 length: 15 amino acids. Trimming shortened V by 5 bases and J by 5 bases, and 15 bases separated the two germline ends. The CDR3 reads CASSQRSNLNEKLFF. The CDR3 bases are TGTGCCAGCAGTCAACGGTCAAATCTGAATGAAAAACTGTTTTTT.

The chain carries TRBV7-3 and TRBJ2-2, with 11 bases that match TRBD2. V dropped 5 bases and J dropped 4; count of bases not matched to a gene: 6. The germline V gene encodes CDR1 SGHTA and CDR2 FQGTGA. This CDR3 is 16 amino acids long. The CDR3 DNA follows: TGTGCCAGCAGCGTAGCGGGAGGGACGGGCACCGGGGAGCTGTTTTTT. Its protein product is CASSVAGGTGTGELFF.

Points on this clonotype: Given the absence of the conserved phenylalanine or tryptophan at the CDR3 end, a read error is likely. It is unclear where the CDR3 begins or ends on the DNA, so no DNA is shown, and the CDR3 is as TCRdb lists it. V gene TRBV7-9 combines with J gene TRBJ2-7. CDR1 is SEHNR and CDR2 is FQNEAQ in the germline V gene (reference sequence). The CDR3 extends over 8 residues, inclusive of both ends. The CDR3 sequence: CASSARRG.

This clonotype was seen repeatedly, ten times or more. The chain carries TRBV5-1 and TRBJ2-2; no definite D call. Trimming took 2 bases from V and 6 from J, leaving 8 bases between them. This CDR3 has 13 residues. Germline CDR1 SGHRS, CDR2 YFSETQ. The CDR3 DNA follows: TGCGCCAGCAGCTTCGAGGTGCCCGGGGAGCTGTTTTTT. Protein product: CASSFEVPGELFF. The full variable domain, its missing parts supplied by reference TRBV5-1 and TRBJ2-2, is KAGVTQTPRYLIKTRGQQVTLSCSPISGHRSVSWYQQTPGQGLQFLFEYFSETQRNKGNFPGRFSGRQFSNSRSEMNVSTLELGDSALYLCASSFEVPGELFFGEGSRLTVL.

This clonotype was seen more than once but under ten times. The genes are TRBV10-1 and TRBJ2-3; TRBD1 aligns across 7 bases. This CDR3 is built from 15 residues. Germline trimming cut 6 bases from V and 4 bases from J; bases unmatched to any gene: 10. In germline, CDR1 is WNHNN, CDR2 SYGVQD (reference sequence). CDR3 loop: CASRQGNFPADTQYF. CDR3 in DNA: TGCGCCAGCAGACAGGGGAATTTTCCTGCAGATACGCAGTATTTT.

This clonotype was observed many times. This chain links TRBV6-6 with TRBJ1-5; no firm D call. This CDR3 region has 18 residues. V shed 0 bases and J shed 0 bases, with 15 bases lying between them. Germline CDR1 reads MNHNY; CDR2 reads SVGAGI (reference sequence). The CDR3 is CASSYSGPVGYSNQPQHF. The CDR3 coding sequence is TGTGCCAGCAGTTACTCGGGCCCGGTCGGCTATAGCAATCAGCCCCAGCATTTT.

The V and J genes are TRBV28 and TRBJ1-4, with D maybe TRBD1 (6 bases). With 2 bases removed from V and 9 bases from J, the gap between germline ends came to 10 bases. Looked up from germline, CDR1 is MDHEN and CDR2 is SYDVKM. The CDR3 is 13 residues long. In DNA, the CDR3 is TGTGCCAGCAGTTTAGCGGGGGCCCAAAAACTGTTTTTT. It translates to CASSLAGAQKLFF.

At least ten counts were recorded for this clonotype. The chain recombines TRBV20-1 with TRBJ2-5; 9 positions agree with TRBD2. The germline gives CDR1 DFQATT, CDR2 SNEGSKA (reference sequence). The CDR3 is made up of 13 amino acids. Trimming took 7 bases from V and 1 from J; bases not matched to a gene: 4. The CDR3 DNA is TGCAGTGGCGCTAGCGGGATCCAAGAGACCCAGTACTTC. It codes for CSGASGIQETQYF.

This clonotype occurred many times. The chain couples TRBV9 to TRBJ1-5; weak D call: TRBD1 (6 bases). Germline loops: CDR1 SGDLS, CDR2 YYNGEE. Trimming took 4 bases from V and 4 from J, leaving 12 bases between them. The CDR3 extends over 14 amino acids. The DNA of the CDR3 is TGTGCCAGCAGCAGGGGACACGGTAATCAGCCCCAGCATTTT. Its translation is CASSRGHGNQPQHF.

This clonotype was found many times. This chain connects TRBV5-8 to TRBJ2-2; no firm D call. With 4 bases removed from V and 1 base from J, the gap between germline ends came to 14 bases. Germline V gene data show CDR1 as SGHTS and CDR2 as YDEGEE. This CDR3 region has 16 residues. CDR3 protein: CASSIGPTLNTGELFF. Here the CDR3 DNA reads TGTGCCAGCAGCATCGGACCGACGCTGAACACCGGGGAGCTGTTTTTT.